Shown below are 10 T cell receptor beta chains from a single sample sequenced in a study of cytomegalovirus exposure and HLA in healthy donors. In the PCR, 60 Vbeta and 13 Jbeta primers were used. Sequencing used immunoSEQ multiplex PCR; TCRdb keeps in-frame clones, though not all of them. This sample yields roughly 120,000 clones, of which about 80% are seen a single time; 7.5% to 10% belongs to the top ten. Source material: PBMCs. Source of these receptors: a female donor in good health and CMV-seropositive.

The gene calls are TRBV19 and TRBJ2-7; D perhaps matches TRBD1 (6 bases). The CDR3 is made up of 14 amino acids. Germline V gene sequence: CDR1 LNHDA, CDR2 SQIVND (reference sequence). Trimming stripped 7 bases from V and 3 bases from J, with 16 bases between. CDR3 sequence (DNA): TGTGCCAGTAAAGGCAGTGCGGACAGCTACGAGCAGTACTTC. Residues: CASKGSADSYEQYF.

Points on this clone: Germline is not matched at one junction end, which may reflect a read error. This rearrangement joins TRBV7-9 to TRBJ2-7; TRBD1 aligns across 7 bases. Germline CDR1 SEHNR, CDR2 FQNEAQ (reference sequence). The CDR3 is 12 residues long. The CDR3 loop reads CSSSFTGDEQYF. The CDR3 DNA follows: TGTTCCAGCAGCTTTACAGGGGATGAGCAGTACTTC.

CDR3 amino acids: CASSGDRGPRAEAFF. CDR3 coding DNA: TGTGCCAGCAGTGGCGACAGGGGGCCGCGTGCTGAAGCTTTCTTT. The V gene is TRBV25-1, the J gene TRBJ1-1; TRBD1 matches at 10 bases. The junction had 8 bases not matched to a gene; V was cut back by 4 bases and J by 6 bases. The CDR3 runs to 15 residues. Per the germline V gene, CDR1 is MGHDK and CDR2 is SYGVNS.

This clone has more than one count but fewer than ten. The chain joins TRBV2 to TRBJ2-7, with 11 bases identical to TRBD2. Germline V gene lookup returns CDR1 SNHLY and CDR2 FYNNEI. V dropped 7 bases and J dropped 2; count of bases not matched to a gene: 4. This CDR3 spans 14 amino acids. Here the CDR3 reads CASKPSGGPYEQYF. DNA for the CDR3: TGTGCCAGCAAGCCTAGCGGGGGGCCCTACGAGCAGTACTTC.

V and J are TRBV2 and TRBJ2-1, with 7 bases identical to TRBD1. CDR1 is SNHLY and CDR2 is FYNNEI in the germline V gene. With 11 bases clipped from V and 0 bases from J, the junction kept 4 bases outside the gene matches. The CDR3 consists of 13 residues. DNA of the CDR3: TGTGCCGGGGGACAGAGCTCCTACAATGAGCAGTTCTTC. This gives the protein CAGGQSSYNEQFF. The full variable domain, rest sourced from reference TRBV2 and TRBJ2-1, is EPEVTQTPSHQVTQMGQEVILRCVPISNHLYFYWYRQILGQKVEFLVSFYNNEISEKSEIFDDQFSVERPDGSNFTLKIRSTKLEDSAMYFCAGGQSSYNEQFFGPGTRLTVL.

The chain recombines TRBV15 with TRBJ2-2; 7 nucleotides line up with TRBD1. This CDR3 spans 16 amino acids. Germline loops: CDR1 LNHNV, CDR2 YYDKDF (reference sequence). The ends lost 1 base at V and 5 bases at J; junction bases unmatched: 7. CDR3 in amino acids: CATSRVGTVLTGELFF. The CDR3 nucleotides are TGTGCCACCAGCAGAGTTGGGACAGTACTTACCGGGGAGCTGTTTTTT.

This chain uses TRBV5-4 with TRBJ2-1; a possible D gene is TRBD1 (5 bases). The CDR3 runs to 19 residues. V was trimmed by 0 bases and J by 0 bases, leaving 19 bases between them. Germline V CDR1 and CDR2: SGHNT, YYREEE (reference sequence). The CDR3 region has the DNA TGTGCCAGCAGCTTGGGGGGCGGAAGTAAACGGAGCTCCTACAATGAGCAGTTCTTC. It is translated as CASSLGGGSKRSSYNEQFF.

The rearrangement uses TRBV27 and TRBJ2-2, with D maybe TRBD1 (7 bases). Trimming pared 2 bases from V and 2 bases from J, leaving 9 bases between. CDR1 and CDR2 (germline): MNHEY, SMNVEV (reference sequence). The CDR3 runs to 15 residues. The CDR3 region is CASSLQGGNTGELFF. CDR3 in DNA: TGTGCCAGCAGTTTACAGGGGGGCAACACCGGGGAGCTGTTTTTT.

This clone was counted a single time. This chain uses TRBV25-1 with TRBJ2-7, with 7 nucleotides matching TRBD2. The trim removed 3 bases at V and 3 bases at J, leaving 11 bases unmatched. Germline lookup yields CDR1 MGHDK and CDR2 SYGVNS. CDR3 length equals 16 residues. CDR3 coding DNA: TGTGCCAGCAGTGATTCCTGGGGGGGGACCTTCTACGAGCAGTACTTC. It translates to CASSDSWGGTFYEQYF.

The rearrangement uses TRBV4-3 and TRBJ2-1; possible D gene TRBD1, 5 bases. CDR1 and CDR2 (germline): LGHNA, YSLEER. Trimming left V 0 bases short and J 15 bases short, with 18 bases between. The CDR3 loop spans 14 amino acids. Written as DNA, the CDR3 is TGCGCCAGCAGCCAAGAATTCAGGGCAGTTCGTTTGTTCTTC. Its protein is CASSQEFRAVRLFF.